The entry that follows covers one TCR beta chain sequence. Germline CDR1 is SGHTA and CDR2 is FQGNSA. Trimming shortened V by 2 bases and J by 6 bases, and 14 bases separated the two germline ends. The CDR3 runs to 15 residues. In the authors' workflow: Reference gene primer amplification yielded estimated nucleated cell counts. Only in-frame clones appear in the TCRdb table, and some are missing; sequencing was by immunoSEQ multiplex PCR. For V, J and clone size, that table is used; D and trimming come from the DNA. The sample shows about 200,000 clones, 81% of them seen only once. Adults between roughly 18 and 95 years of age took part from 24 US areas. Cohorts were based on clinical histories the participants reported. The entry originates in a study of blood T cell repertoires in COVID-19. In the study overall: Samples taken during acute and convalescent COVID-19 were collected in the United States, Italy and Spain.

The V gene is TRBV7-2, the J gene TRBJ2-1; weak D call: TRBD2 (6 bases). Sequencing used PBMCs or T cells enriched from blood (not recorded which). The receptor was isolated from a woman between 50 and 59 years old with acute COVID-19. The CDR3 nucleotides read TGTGCCAGCAGCTTATATTCTAGCGCCTCCAATGAGCAGTTCTTC. It specifies CASSLYSSASNEQFF. Full variable domain (rest looked up from reference TRBV7-2 and TRBJ2-1): GAGVSQSPSNKVTEKGKDVELRCDPISGHTALYWYRQSLGQGLEFLIYFQGNSAPDKSGLPSDRFSAERTGGSVSTLTIQRTQQEDSAVYLCASSLYSSASNEQFFGPGTRLTVL.